The 9 T cell receptor beta chains given below trace back to one sample, sequenced in a study of Graves' ophthalmopathy and Graves' hyperthyroidism listed by TCRdb under 2018. Data came from an Illumina HiSeq 2000. TCR beta CDR3 regions were amplified from RNA transcripts for repertoire sequencing. The first round was an RT-PCR using HTBI primers with the Qiagen OneStep RT-PCR kit, and this first round was followed by a second-round multiplex PCR, then size selection and purification. TCRdb ran its own pipeline on the public reads, namely fastp trimming at Q25 and MiXCR clone calling, and kept in-frame beta chains. Each CDR3 protein appears once, grouped with its most common genes and DNA. The sample has fewer than 400,000 distinct CDR3 sequences on record, 15% to 20% of them singletons. The ten largest clones add up to 1.5% to 2% of the sample. The sample was peripheral blood. These TCRs come from a woman younger than 35 with Graves' ophthalmopathy. Donor details come from another sample of the same person, matched by shared clones.

This clonotype was picked up many times. The gene calls are TRBV11-2 and TRBJ2-2; D is unclear. CDR3 length: 16 amino acids. Trimming cost V 2 bases and J 7 bases, with 17 bases left between them. The V gene's germline CDR1 is SGHAT and CDR2 FQNNGV. CDR3 in DNA: TGTGCCAGCAGCTTAAGCAGGTCGTCACATCACGGGGAGCTGTTTTTT. Residues: CASSLSRSSHHGELFF.

This clonotype was observed many times. The chain employs TRBV13 and TRBJ1-3, with D unclear. The CDR3 loop spans 14 amino acids. CDR1 PRHDT and CDR2 FYEKMQ come from the germline V gene (reference sequence). V lost 1 base to trimming and J lost 4 bases, with 8 bases between them. CDR3 region: CASSLVQRGNTIYF. CDR3 nucleotides: TGTGCCAGCAGCTTAGTACAGAGAGGAAACACCATATATTTT.

This clonotype showed up many times. The chain employs TRBV28 and TRBJ2-7; 8 positions match TRBD2. The V segment lost 6 bases and the J segment 1 base; nucleotides outside the gene matches: 17. The CDR3 loop spans 18 amino acids. CDR1 MDHEN and CDR2 SYDVKM come from the germline V gene. This chain's CDR3 is CASSSLFGGRSASYEQYF. CDR3 in DNA: TGTGCCAGCAGCTCACTATTCGGCGGGAGGTCGGCATCCTACGAGCAGTACTTC.

The table lists this clonotype with many counts. The chain joins TRBV28 to TRBJ1-1; perhaps TRBD1 as D (5 bases). There are 14 residues in the CDR3. Germline lookup yields CDR1 MDHEN and CDR2 SYDVKM. V was trimmed by 2 bases and J by 7 bases, leaving 14 bases between them. CDR3 nucleotides: TGTGCCAGCAGTTTAGGGGGGGGGTGGTTTGAAGCTTTCTTT. This encodes CASSLGGGWFEAFF.

This chain joins TRBV28 and TRBJ2-5; 7 bases align to TRBD1. CDR3 length equals 14 residues. The germline V gene has CDR1 MDHEN and CDR2 SYDVKM. J lost 4 bases, V lost 2 bases, and 4 bases had no gene match. The chain's CDR3 is CASSLTQGPETQYF. CDR3 in DNA: TGTGCCAGCAGTTTAACACAGGGGCCAGAGACCCAGTACTTC.

This clonotype was counted a few times. The chain couples TRBV5-1 to TRBJ2-2; unclear D gene. V was trimmed by 0 bases and J by 6 bases, leaving 6 bases between them. CDR3 size: 13 residues. Per germline, CDR1 SGHRS and CDR2 YFSETQ. The CDR3 nucleotides read TGCGCCAGCAGCTTGGGACGGTCCGGGGAGCTGTTTTTT. This encodes CASSLGRSGELFF.

This clonotype was counted ten times or more. The chain is built from TRBV6-5 and TRBJ2-7, with D hard to call. V was shortened by 4 bases and J by 4 bases, with 20 bases between the two germline ends. The CDR3 sequence is 16 residues long. Per the germline V gene, CDR1 is MNHEY and CDR2 is SVGAGI. CDR3 in DNA: TGTGCCAGCAGTTTTGGCCAAGTTAGCCTCTCTTACGAGCAGTACTTC. It specifies CASSFGQVSLSYEQYF.

This clonotype came up many times. One end of the junction varies from germline; a read error may be responsible. The chain has TRBV7-9 and TRBJ2-7, with 11 nucleotides matching TRBD1. The length of the CDR3 is 13 residues. Per the germline V gene, CDR1 is SEHNR and CDR2 is FQNEAQ (reference sequence). CDR3 DNA: TGTGCCAGCAGCTTAGGCGGACAGGGGGCGGAAATCTTC. Amino acid sequence: CASSLGGQGAEIF. Full variable domain (outside the CDR3, taken from reference TRBV7-9 and TRBJ2-7): DTGVSQNPRHKITKRGQNVTFRCDPISEHNRLYWYRQTLGQGPEFLTYFQNEAQLEKSRLLSDRFSAERPKGSFSTLEIQRTEQGDSAMYLCASSLGGQGAEIFGPGTRLTVT.

This clonotype was detected many times. J is TRBJ2-7 and V is TRBV28, with TRBD2 matching over 9 bases. This CDR3 comprises 18 residues. The germline CDR1 and CDR2 sequences are MDHEN and SYDVKM. Germline trimming cut 9 bases from V and 0 bases from J; bases unmatched to any gene: 18. The CDR3: CASSRIAGEALTSYEQYF. The CDR3 DNA reads as TGTGCCAGTAGTAGAATAGCGGGAGAGGCCCTAACCTCCTACGAGCAGTACTTC.